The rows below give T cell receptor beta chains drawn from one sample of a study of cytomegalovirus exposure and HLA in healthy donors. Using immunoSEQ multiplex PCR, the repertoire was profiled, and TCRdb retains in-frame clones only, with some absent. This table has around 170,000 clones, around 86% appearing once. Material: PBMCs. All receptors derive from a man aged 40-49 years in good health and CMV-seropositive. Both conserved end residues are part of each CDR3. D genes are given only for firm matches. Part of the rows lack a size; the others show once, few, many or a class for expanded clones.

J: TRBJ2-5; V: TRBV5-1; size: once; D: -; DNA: TGCGCCAGCAGCTTGGAGCCTCGGGTCCAAGAGACCCAGTACTTC; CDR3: CASSLEPRVQETQYF
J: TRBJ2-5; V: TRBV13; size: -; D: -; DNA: TGTGCCAGCAGCTTAAGAGGAGAGACCCAGTACTTC; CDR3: CASSLRGETQYF
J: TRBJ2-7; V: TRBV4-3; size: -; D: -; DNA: TGCGCCAGCAGCCAAGACCTAAGTCCCTACGAGCAGTACTTC; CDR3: CASSQDLSPYEQYF
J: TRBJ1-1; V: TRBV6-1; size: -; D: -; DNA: TGTGCCAGCAGTCCCTTTGGGGGGGGAACTGAAGCTTTCTTT; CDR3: CASSPFGGGTEAFF
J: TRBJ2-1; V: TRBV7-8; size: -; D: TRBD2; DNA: TGTGCCAGCAGCCTCGGAAGCGGGGCCTCCTACAATGAGCAGTTCTTC; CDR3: CASSLGSGASYNEQFF
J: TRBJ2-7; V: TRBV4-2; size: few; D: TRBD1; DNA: TGTGCCAGCAGCCAAGGGACAGGGGAAAAATACGAGCAGTACTTC; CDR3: CASSQGTGEKYEQYF
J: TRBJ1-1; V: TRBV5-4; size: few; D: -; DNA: TGTGCCAGCAGCTCTGGGCACTTTGAAGCTTTCTTT; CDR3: CASSSGHFEAFF
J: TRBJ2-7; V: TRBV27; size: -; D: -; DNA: TGTGCCAGCAGTTTATCGAATACACACGAGCAGTACTTC; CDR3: CASSLSNTHEQYF
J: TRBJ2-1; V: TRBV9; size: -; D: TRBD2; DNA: TGTGCCAGCAGCGTAGGAGCGGGGGTGTTATACAATGAGCAGTTCTTC; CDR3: CASSVGAGVLYNEQFF
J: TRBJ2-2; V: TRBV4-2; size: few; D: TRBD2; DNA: TGTGCCAGCGGGACTAGCCACGGGGAGCTGTTTTTT; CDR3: CASGTSHGELFF
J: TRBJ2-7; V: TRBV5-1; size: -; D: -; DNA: TGCGCCAGCAGCTTGGGACTTTACGAGCAGTACTTC; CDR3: CASSLGLYEQYF
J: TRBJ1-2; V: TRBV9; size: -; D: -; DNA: TGTGCCAGCAGCGTAGAGCCGGGGAGGATTAGCTACACCTTC; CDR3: CASSVEPGRISYTF
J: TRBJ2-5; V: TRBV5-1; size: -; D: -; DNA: TGCGCCAGCAGCCGGAGGACAGCCGGGATAGAGACCCAGTACTTC; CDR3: CASSRRTAGIETQYF
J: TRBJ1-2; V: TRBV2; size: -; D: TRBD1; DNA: TGTGCCAGCAGTGGTGGCGGCTTAACAGGGGATGGCTACACCTTC; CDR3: CASSGGGLTGDGYTF
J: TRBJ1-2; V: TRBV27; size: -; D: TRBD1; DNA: TGTGCCAGCAGTCTAACGGCGACAGGGGGGCAGTATGGCTACACCTTC; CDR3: CASSLTATGGQYGYTF
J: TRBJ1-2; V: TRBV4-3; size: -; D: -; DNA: TGCGCCAGCAGCCAAGAAAGGACAGCGGTTAGCTATGGCTACACCTTC; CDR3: CASSQERTAVSYGYTF
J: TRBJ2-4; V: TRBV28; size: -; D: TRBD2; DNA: TGTGCCAGCAGTCCACCTAGCGGGGAAAACATTCAGTACTTC; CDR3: CASSPPSGENIQYF
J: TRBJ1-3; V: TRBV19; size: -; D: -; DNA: TGTGCCAGCCGCTTCGTCGGGTCTGGAAACACCATATATTTT; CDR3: CASRFVGSGNTIYF
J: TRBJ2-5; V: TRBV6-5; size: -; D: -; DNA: TGTGCCAGCAGTCCGTACAGGGCAGAAGAGACCCAGTACTTC; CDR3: CASSPYRAEETQYF
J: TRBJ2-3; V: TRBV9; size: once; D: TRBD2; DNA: TGTGCCAGCACGGTAAGCGGGGGCCTAGATACGCAGTATTTT; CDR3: CASTVSGGLDTQYF
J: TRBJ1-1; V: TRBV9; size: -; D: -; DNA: TGTGCCAGCAGCGTATGGGGCCAGGAGGAAGCTTTCTTT; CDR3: CASSVWGQEEAFF
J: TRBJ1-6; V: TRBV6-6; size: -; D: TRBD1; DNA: TGTGCCAGCAGTTTGAACCAGGGGGTTAATAATTCACCCCTCCACTTT; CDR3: CASSLNQGVNNSPLHF
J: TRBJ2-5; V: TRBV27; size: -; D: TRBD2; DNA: TGTGCCAGCAGTTTATCCCTAGCGGGGGCAACCCAAGAGTACTTC; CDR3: CASSLSLAGATQEYF
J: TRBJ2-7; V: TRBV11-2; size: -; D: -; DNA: TGTGCCAGCAGCTTGTTTCCCCAGGGATTGCAGTACGAGCAGTACTTC; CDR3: CASSLFPQGLQYEQYF
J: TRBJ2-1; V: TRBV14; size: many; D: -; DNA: TGTGCCAGCAGCCAAGGTGGCTCCCCACGGGACAATGAGCAGTTCTTC; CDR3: CASSQGGSPRDNEQFF
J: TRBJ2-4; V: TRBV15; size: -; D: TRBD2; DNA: TGTGCCACCAGCAGAGAACCCGGGGGGTGGTCGGACATTCAGTACTTC; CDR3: CATSREPGGWSDIQYF
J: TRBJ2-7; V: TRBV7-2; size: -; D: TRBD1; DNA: TGTGCCAGCAGGTCCGGGACAGGCCCCTACGAGCAGTACTTC; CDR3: CASRSGTGPYEQYF
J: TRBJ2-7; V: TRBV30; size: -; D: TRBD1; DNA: TGTGCCTGGAGTACCGGACAGGGGCTCCCTCGCGAGCAGTACTTC; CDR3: CAWSTGQGLPREQYF
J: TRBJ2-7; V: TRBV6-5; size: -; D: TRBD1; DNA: TGTGCCAGCAGTTACGCCGGGACAGGGCCACTCTACGAGCAGTACTTC; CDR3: CASSYAGTGPLYEQYF
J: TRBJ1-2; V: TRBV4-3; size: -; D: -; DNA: TGCGCCAGCAGCCAACGTGTCGACTCGGGGGGCTACACCTTC; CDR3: CASSQRVDSGGYTF
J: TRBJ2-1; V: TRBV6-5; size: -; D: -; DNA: TGTGCCAGCAGTTCGCCCGGGGGTAGCAATGAGCAGTTCTTC; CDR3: CASSSPGGSNEQFF
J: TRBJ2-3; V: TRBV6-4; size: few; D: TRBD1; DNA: TGTGCCAGCAGTGACGGACAGGGGGCGACAGATACGCAGTATTTT; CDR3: CASSDGQGATDTQYF
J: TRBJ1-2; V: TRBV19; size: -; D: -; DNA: TGTGCCAGTAGTATAACTGACACGCACTATGGCTACACCTTC; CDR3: CASSITDTHYGYTF
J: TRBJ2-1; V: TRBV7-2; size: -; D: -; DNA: TGTGCCAGCAGCTCCCGGGGAGACAATGAGCAGTTCTTC; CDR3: CASSSRGDNEQFF
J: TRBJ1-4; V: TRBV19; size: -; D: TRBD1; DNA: TGTGCCAGTAGTATAGATCTAGGGGACAGGGAAAAACTGTTTTTT; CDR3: CASSIDLGDREKLFF
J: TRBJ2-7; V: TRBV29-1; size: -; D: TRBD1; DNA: TGCAGCGTTGGCCGGGACAGGGTTGCCGAGCAGTACTTC; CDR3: CSVGRDRVAEQYF
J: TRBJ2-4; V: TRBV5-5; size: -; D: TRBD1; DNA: TGTGCCAGCAGCTTCCAACAGGGGGCCCTAAACATTCAGTACTTC; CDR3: CASSFQQGALNIQYF
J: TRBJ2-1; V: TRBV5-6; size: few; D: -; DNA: TGTGCCAGCAGCCCGCGGGGAGTGAGGTATGAGCAGTTCTTC; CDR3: CASSPRGVRYEQFF
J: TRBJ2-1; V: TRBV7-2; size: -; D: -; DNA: TGTGCCAGCAGCTTTGGGAGGAATGAGCAGTTCTTC; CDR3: CASSFGRNEQFF
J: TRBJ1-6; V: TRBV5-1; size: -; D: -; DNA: TGCGCCAGCAGCTTGGGCCGTGGGGCGAGTGATTCACCCCTCCACTTT; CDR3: CASSLGRGASDSPLHF
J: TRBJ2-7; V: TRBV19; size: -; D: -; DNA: TGTGCCAGTAGGGCTAGGGGGATGGCCTACGAGCAGTACTTC; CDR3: CASRARGMAYEQYF
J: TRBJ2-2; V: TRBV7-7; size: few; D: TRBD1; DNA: TGTGCTAGCACCCTACAACAGGGGGCAACTGGCGGGGAGCTGTTTTTT; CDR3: CASTLQQGATGGELFF
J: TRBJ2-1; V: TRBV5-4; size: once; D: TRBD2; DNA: TGTGCCAGCAGCCGCCCTAGCGGGGGGGCCGGTGAGCAGTTCTTC; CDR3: CASSRPSGGAGEQFF
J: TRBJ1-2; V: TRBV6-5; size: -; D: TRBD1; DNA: TGTGCCAGCAGTTACTTAGCAAGAGACAGGGGCTATGGCTACACCTTC; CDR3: CASSYLARDRGYGYTF
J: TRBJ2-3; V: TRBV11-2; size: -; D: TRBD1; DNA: TGTGCCAGCAGCTTAGGGGACAGATTCACAGATACGCAGTATTTT; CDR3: CASSLGDRFTDTQYF
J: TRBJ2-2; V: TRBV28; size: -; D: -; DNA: TGTGCCAGCAGGCCGGGGTTAATTGACACCGGGGAGCTGTTTTTT; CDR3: CASRPGLIDTGELFF
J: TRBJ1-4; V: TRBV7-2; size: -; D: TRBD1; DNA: TGTGCCAGCAGCTCCCTAGGGACAGGGGGCGATCAGGGTGAAAAACTGTTTTTT; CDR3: CASSSLGTGGDQGEKLFF
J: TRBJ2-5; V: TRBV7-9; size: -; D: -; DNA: TGTGCCAGCAGCGCACGGGACTGGCTGGAGACCCAGTACTTC; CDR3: CASSARDWLETQYF
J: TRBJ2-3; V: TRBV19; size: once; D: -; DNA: TGTGCCAGTAGTATCCGGACAAGAAAGCTCACAGATACGCAGTATTTT; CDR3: CASSIRTRKLTDTQYF
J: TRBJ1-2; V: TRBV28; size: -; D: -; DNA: TGTGCCAGCAGTTTATTGCAGGAAGGCTACACCTTC; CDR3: CASSLLQEGYTF
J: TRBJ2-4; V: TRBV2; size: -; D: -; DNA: TGTGCCAGCAGTGATCCCCGAGCTTCACTAGCCAAAAACATTCAGTACTTC; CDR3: CASSDPRASLAKNIQYF
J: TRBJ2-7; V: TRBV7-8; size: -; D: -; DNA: TGTGCCAGCAGCCCTCCCGTGCGTCCCTACGAGCAGTACTTC; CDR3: CASSPPVRPYEQYF
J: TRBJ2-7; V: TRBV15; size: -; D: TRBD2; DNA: TGTGCCACCAGTCCACTAGCGGGGGGGGGCTCCTACGAGCAGTACTTC; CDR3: CATSPLAGGGSYEQYF
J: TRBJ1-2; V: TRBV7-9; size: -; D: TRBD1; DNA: TGTGCCAGCGGACGGGGGACAGGAGCGACTTATGGCTACACCTTC; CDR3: CASGRGTGATYGYTF
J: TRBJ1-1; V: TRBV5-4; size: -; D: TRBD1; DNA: TGTGCCAGCAGCTTGGCCCCCGGGACAGTGAACACTGAAGCTTTCTTT; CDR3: CASSLAPGTVNTEAFF
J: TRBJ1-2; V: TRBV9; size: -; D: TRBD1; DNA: TGTGCCAGCAGCGTAGAGGGGACAGGGCGCGGCTACACCTTC; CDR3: CASSVEGTGRGYTF
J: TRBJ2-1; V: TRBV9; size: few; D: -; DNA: TGTGCCAGCAGCGCCAGAGCTCACAGCCCTATGGGTGAGCAGTTCTTC; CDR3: CASSARAHSPMGEQFF
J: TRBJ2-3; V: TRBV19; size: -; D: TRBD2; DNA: TGTGCCAGTAGTATCAGCGGGGGGACAGATACGCAGTATTTT; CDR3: CASSISGGTDTQYF